These 14 T cell receptor beta chains originate from one sample sequenced in a study of blood T cell repertoires in COVID-19. Clones were sequenced by immunoSEQ multiplex PCR, and TCRdb holds only the in-frame ones, with some missing. Here the sample spans about 150,000 clones, around 83% being singletons. The specimen sequenced was PBMCs or T cells enriched from blood (not recorded which). These receptors were obtained from a woman aged 45-60 years who had been exposed to COVID-19.

This rearrangement joins TRBV5-4 to TRBJ2-1, with 7 bases matching TRBD1. The trim removed 5 bases at V and 5 bases at J, leaving 10 bases unmatched. This CDR3 is built from 15 residues. Germline CDR1 reads SGHNT; CDR2 reads YYREEE (reference sequence). CDR3 in amino acids: CASSTQGSVHNEQFF. In DNA, the CDR3 is TGTGCCAGCAGTACACAGGGGAGCGTCCACAATGAGCAGTTCTTC.

The chain combines TRBV24-1 with TRBJ2-2, with D tentatively TRBD2 (7 bases). CDR1 and CDR2 (germline): KGHDR, SFDVKD. V lost 4 bases and J 4 bases, leaving 15 bases between the germline ends. The CDR3 runs 16 residues. CDR3 in DNA: TGTGCCACCAGTGACCCCGGGGGGCCGGTCACCGGGGAGCTGTTTTTT. This translates into CATSDPGGPVTGELFF.

Turning to this clone: The junction departs from germline at one end; a sequencing error may be responsible. The rearrangement joins TRBV7-7 to TRBJ2-5, with 7 bases lining up with TRBD2. Germline CDR1 and CDR2: SSHAT and FNYEAQ (reference sequence). The CDR3 totals 15 residues. The CDR3 reads CASSFGAGPLETQYF. The CDR3 DNA reads as TGTGCTAGCAGCTTTGGAGCGGGGCCATTGGAGACCCAGTACTTC.

The chain couples TRBV6-1 to TRBJ1-1; no clear D gene. V was pared by 2 bases and J by 0 bases, with 7 bases between. Germline V gene sequence: CDR1 MNHNS, CDR2 SASEGT. The CDR3 is made up of 14 amino acids. The DNA of the CDR3 is TGTGCCAGCAGTGAACCGCAGTTGAACACTGAAGCTTTCTTT. The encoded protein is CASSEPQLNTEAFF.

The chain links TRBV21-1 to TRBJ2-7; the table's TRBD1 call for D was not verified on the DNA. TRBV21-1 is a recognized pseudogene. CDR3 length equals 16 residues. CDR3 sequence: CASSKGSGTGCHEQYF. CDR3 DNA: TGTGCCAGCAGCAAAGGATCCGGGACAGGGTGCCACGAGCAGTACTTC.

The V gene is TRBV24-1, the J gene TRBJ2-1; the D is unclear. V gave up 4 bases and J gave up 9 bases, with 15 bases separating them. The germline V gene encodes CDR1 KGHDR and CDR2 SFDVKD. The CDR3 contains 14 residues. Here the CDR3 reads CATSDPISAGEQFF. In DNA, the CDR3 is TGTGCCACCAGTGACCCAATTTCAGCAGGTGAGCAGTTCTTC.

The chain carries TRBV19 and TRBJ1-2; the match to TRBD1 covers 7 bases. The CDR3 runs to 13 residues. CDR1 and CDR2 (germline): LNHDA, SQIVND (reference sequence). The J segment lost 0 bases and the V segment lost 9 bases, leaving 4 bases of the junction unmatched. The CDR3 here is CASADRTNYGYTF. The CDR3 nucleotides are TGTGCCAGCGCGGACAGGACTAACTATGGCTACACCTTC.

The J gene is TRBJ2-2, the V gene TRBV3-1 (or the pseudogene TRBV3-2); 8 bases match TRBD2. Germline V gene lookup returns CDR1 LGHDT and CDR2 YNNKEL (reference sequence). V lost 1 base to trimming and J lost 6 bases; unmatched junction nucleotides: 4. This CDR3 has 15 amino acids. CDR3: CASSQGELAAGELFF. As DNA, the CDR3 is TGTGCCAGCAGCCAAGGCGAACTAGCGGCCGGGGAGCTGTTTTTT.

The chain employs TRBV15 and TRBJ2-3; 8 bases match TRBD1. Per germline, CDR1 LNHNV and CDR2 YYDKDF (reference sequence). J gave up 4 bases and V 3 bases, and 6 bases lay outside the gene matches. The CDR3 loop spans 15 amino acids. CDR3 sequence: CATSRSPGGADTQYF. Here the CDR3 DNA reads TGTGCCACCAGCAGGAGTCCAGGGGGCGCAGATACGCAGTATTTT.

A few counts support this clone. This rearrangement joins TRBV5-1 to TRBJ1-6; 8 nucleotides align to TRBD1. The germline V gene has CDR1 SGHRS and CDR2 YFSETQ. V trimming: 0 bases; J trimming: 7 bases; junction bases outside the gene matches: 12. CDR3 size: 18 residues. The CDR3 DNA follows: TGCGCCAGCAGCTTGGCTCCCGCTCACAGGGGGGTAAATTCACCCCTCCACTTT. Its protein product is CASSLAPAHRGVNSPLHF.

The CDR3 DNA sequence: TGTGCCAGCAGTGTGGACAGTCGACTTAACTATGGCTACACCTTC. Translated: CASSVDSRLNYGYTF. The chain employs TRBV27 and TRBJ1-2; D might be TRBD1 (6 bases). CDR1 and CDR2 from the germline V gene are MNHEY and SMNVEV (reference sequence). The CDR3 loop spans 15 amino acids. V was clipped by 5 bases and J by 1 base, with 14 bases between them.

The CDR3 DNA follows: TGTGCCATCAGGCCGGACAGGACGAACACCGGGGAGCTGTTTTTT. Protein sequence: CAIRPDRTNTGELFF. The chain carries TRBV10-3 and TRBJ2-2; 7 bases match TRBD1. The V gene's germline CDR1 is ENHRY and CDR2 SYGVKD. V shed 6 bases, J shed 0 bases, and the junction held 4 bases outside the gene matches. The CDR3 length is 15 residues.

The chain is built from TRBV14 and TRBJ2-1, with TRBD2 matching 7 bases. Germline trimming cut 0 bases from V and 2 bases from J; bases unmatched to any gene: 10. Germline lookup yields CDR1 SGHDN and CDR2 FVKESK. The CDR3 sequence is 18 residues long. CDR3 sequence: CASSQELTSEKPYNEQFF. DNA of the CDR3: TGTGCCAGCAGCCAAGAACTCACTAGCGAGAAACCCTACAATGAGCAGTTCTTC.

The rearrangement links TRBV11-2 to TRBJ2-3; D is perhaps TRBD2 (5 bases). Germline V gene sequence: CDR1 SGHAT, CDR2 FQNNGV. The CDR3 is 15 residues long. V lost 4 bases, J lost 5 bases, and 16 bases lay in between. Here the CDR3 reads CASSSNRLKGDTQYF. For the CDR3, the DNA is TGTGCCAGCAGCTCCAATCGACTAAAAGGAGATACGCAGTATTTT. The variable domain in full, completed from reference TRBV11-2 and TRBJ2-3, reads EAGVAQSPRYKIIEKRQSVAFWCNPISGHATLYWYQQILGQGPKLLIQFQNNGVVDDSQLPKDRFSAERLKGVDSTLKIQPAKLEDSAVYLCASSSNRLKGDTQYFGPGTRLTVL.